A selection of T cell receptor beta chains follows, all from one sample in a study of T cell changes during pregnancy in multiple sclerosis. Generated by immunoSEQ multiplex PCR, the TCRdb table keeps only in-frame clones and is missing some. The data hold around 36,000 clones, with around 90% observed a single time. The sample here was CD4+ T cells from peripheral blood mononuclear cells, taken in the third trimester of pregnancy. These receptors originate from a female donor with multiple sclerosis, enrolled in a pregnancy study. The CDR3 runs from the conserved cysteine through the conserved F or W. The D gene is left open where the match is weak. A row's size may be missing; if present it is once, few, many or a size class.

>.|.|TRBV7-2|TRBJ1-3
CASLRGAAGNTIYF
TGTGCCTCCCTCCGGGGGGCGGCTGGAAACACCATATATTTT
>.|.|TRBV30|TRBJ1-3
CAWSRGPPSSGNTIYF
TGTGCCTGGAGTAGAGGGCCTCCCAGCTCTGGAAACACCATATATTTT
>.|TRBD2|TRBV5-1|TRBJ2-1
CASSAGLAGPYNEQFF
TGCGCCAGCAGCGCGGGACTAGCGGGACCCTACAATGAGCAGTTCTTC
>.|TRBD1|TRBV4-1|TRBJ1-3
CASSQEDRGLNTIYF
TGCGCCAGCAGCCAAGAGGACAGGGGGCTGAACACCATATATTTT
>.|.|TRBV6-5|TRBJ1-3
CASSTGTGNTIYF
TGTGCCAGCAGTACAGGGACTGGAAACACCATATATTTT
>once|TRBD1|TRBV30|TRBJ2-7
CAWGGQFLEQYF
TGTGCCTGGGGGGGACAGTTTCTCGAGCAGTACTTC
>once|.|TRBV2|TRBJ1-1
CASKAGRNTEAFF
TGTGCCTCCAAGGCGGGCCGGAACACTGAAGCTTTCTTT
>once|.|TRBV7-9|TRBJ2-5
CASSFRQSNQETQYF
TGTGCCAGCAGCTTTCGACAGAGTAATCAAGAGACCCAGTACTTC
>.|.|TRBV5-1|TRBJ2-5
CASSLERGTQYF
TGCGCCAGCAGCTTGGAACGGGGGACCCAGTACTTC
>.|TRBD2|TRBV4-2|TRBJ2-2
CASSQEGLAGGPNTGELFF
TGTGCCAGCAGCCAAGAAGGGCTAGCGGGAGGGCCCAACACCGGGGAGCTGTTTTTT
>.|TRBD2|TRBV19|TRBJ2-1
CASSMSGGPYYNEQFF
TGTGCCAGTAGTATGTCGGGAGGGCCCTACTACAATGAGCAGTTCTTC
>once|TRBD1|TRBV30|TRBJ2-7
CAWSVPRQGVFEQYF
TGTGCCTGGAGTGTTCCCCGACAGGGGGTTTTCGAGCAGTACTTC
>.|.|TRBV29-1|TRBJ1-1
CSVRGRENTEAFF
TGCAGCGTCAGGGGACGGGAGAACACTGAAGCTTTCTTT
>.|.|TRBV5-4|TRBJ2-1
CASSHSRGEQFF
TGTGCCAGCAGCCATTCTCGAGGTGAGCAGTTCTTC
>.|.|TRBV30|TRBJ2-7
CAWSVRGHEQYF
TGTGCCTGGAGTGTACGTGGCCACGAGCAGTACTTC
>.|.|TRBV5-4|TRBJ1-1
CASSWRGEAFF
TGTGCCAGCAGCTGGCGGGGTGAAGCTTTCTTT
>.|.|TRBV25-1|TRBJ1-2
CASSDGWSYGYTF
TGTGCCAGCAGTGACGGTTGGTCCTATGGCTACACCTTC
>.|TRBD1|TRBV10-2|TRBJ1-3
CASSAIGQDSFGNTIYF
TGCGCCAGCAGCGCCATAGGACAGGACTCGTTTGGAAACACCATATATTTT
>.|TRBD2|TRBV4-2|TRBJ2-1
CASSPPGLGSNEQFF
TGTGCCAGCAGCCCGCCGGGACTAGGGAGCAATGAGCAGTTCTTC
>.|TRBD1|TRBV11-1|TRBJ1-2
CASSSYLTGKYGYTF
TGTGCCAGCAGCTCCTACCTGACAGGGAAGTATGGCTACACCTTC
>.|.|TRBV16|TRBJ1-5
CASTRNREGQPQHF
TGTGCCAGCACCAGGAACAGGGAGGGTCAGCCCCAGCATTTT
>.|TRBD2|TRBV2|TRBJ2-5
CASTLAGGMETQYF
TGTGCCAGCACACTAGCGGGAGGAATGGAGACCCAGTACTTC
>.|.|TRBV5-1|TRBJ1-1
CASSLAGEGYTEAFF
TGCGCCAGCAGCTTGGCCGGGGAGGGCTACACTGAAGCTTTCTTT
>.|TRBD1|TRBV7-2|TRBJ1-1
CASSRQGRAEAFF
TGTGCCAGCAGCAGACAGGGACGGGCTGAAGCTTTCTTT